The clone carrying this TCR beta chain has at least ten counts. The antigen is undetermined. The time point was: pre-sensitization, week 0. This sample's treatment: therapeutic diphenylcyclopropenone sensitization with weekly scalp DPC. The sample belongs to a study of human T cells and chemical hapten exposure. Each CDR3 protein is one row after TCRdb ran MiXCR on the RACE reads. The sample lists tens of thousands of distinct CDR3 sequences, around 9.5% occurring once. Study-wide points: Among expanded TCRs, significantly more large CDR3 similarity clusters formed than among controls. Once DPC sensitization occurred, TCRs above 1 in 1000 frequency showed no change. It should be noted that donors had alopecia, so their immune response may differ from healthy people's.

The input for sequencing was whole blood, taken in connection with sensitization to the hapten diphenylcyclopropenone (DPC). The origin of this receptor is a woman aged 40-49 years with alopecia areata. Some clones in this sample may be carry-over from other donors' samples.

As DNA, the CDR3 is TGTGCCAGCAGTGCGGTGGCGGGGTTTACCTACGAGCAGTACTTC. It is translated as CASSAVAGFTYEQYF. The chain recombines TRBV2 with TRBJ2-7, with D possibly matching TRBD2 (6 bases). The CDR3 sequence is 15 residues long. Trimming pared 4 bases from V and 2 bases from J, leaving 15 bases between. Germline-derived CDR1 and CDR2 are SNHLY and FYNNEI.